This T cell receptor (beta chain) was captured by sequencing in a study of T cell repertoires in cytomegalovirus infection. About the research overall: Public TCR beta signatures indicated both CMV infection and matching HLA type.

TCRdb reprocessed the reads with MiXCR, giving one entry per CDR3 protein. The sample shows 400,000 or so distinct CDR3 sequences, about 33% of them seen only once. The V gene's germline CDR1 is SGHVS and CDR2 FNYEAQ. This CDR3 has 14 amino acids. Notes on this clonotype: Its antigen remains unknown. One junction end does not reproduce the germline sequence, and a read error may be involved.

Whole-study results and caveats: In two of eight donors, the top clonotype was HLA-C-restricted CMV-specific. The study identified carriers of CMV plus the relevant HLA from cumulative public TCR beta family frequency.

The sample was PBMCs. The origin of this receptor is a human donor in good health (CMV status not recorded). Some clones in this sample may be carry-over from other donors' samples. V is TRBV7-6 and J is TRBJ1-1; D unresolved. This CDR3 is CSSTPKAENTEAFF. For the CDR3, the DNA is TGTTCCAGCACCCCTAAGGCAGAGAACACTGAAGCTTTCTTT.